A selection of T cell receptor beta chains follows, all from one sample in a study of T cell changes during pregnancy in multiple sclerosis. The assay was immunoSEQ multiplex PCR, and TCRdb's table has in-frame clones only and misses some. The data contain about 47,000 clones, 80% to 95% of them singletons. The source material was peripheral blood, sampled in the third trimester of pregnancy. The receptors originated from a female donor with multiple sclerosis, enrolled in a pregnancy study. Each CDR3 is given with its conserved first and last residue. D genes are given only for firm matches. A row's size may be missing; if present it is once, few, many or a size class.

clone size: -; D gene: TRBD2; V gene: TRBV28; J gene: TRBJ2-5; CDR3 DNA: TGTGCCAGCAGTTTTAGCGGGAGTTTAGAGACCCAGTACTTC; CDR3 protein: CASSFSGSLETQYF
clone size: -; D gene: -; V gene: TRBV11-2; J gene: TRBJ2-7; CDR3 DNA: TGTGCCAGCAGCCTAGCTAGGGGAACAACCTACGAGCAGTACTTC; CDR3 protein: CASSLARGTTYEQYF
clone size: once; D gene: TRBD1; V gene: TRBV5-6; J gene: TRBJ1-5; CDR3 DNA: TGTGCCAGCAGCTTTTACTCAGGGGGCGGGAAGCCCCAGCATTTT; CDR3 protein: CASSFYSGGGKPQHF
clone size: -; D gene: -; V gene: TRBV6-5; J gene: TRBJ2-6; CDR3 DNA: TGTGCCAGCAGTTACTCGAGCTCTGGGGCCAACGTCCTGACTTTC; CDR3 protein: CASSYSSSGANVLTF
clone size: -; D gene: TRBD2; V gene: TRBV27; J gene: TRBJ2-7; CDR3 DNA: TGTGCCAGCAGTTCGCAGACTAGCGCAAGCTACGAGCAGTACTTC; CDR3 protein: CASSSQTSASYEQYF
clone size: -; D gene: TRBD2; V gene: TRBV14; J gene: TRBJ2-7; CDR3 DNA: TGTGCCAGCAGCCAAGAACTAGCGGGAGTCAGTGAGCAGTACTTC; CDR3 protein: CASSQELAGVSEQYF
clone size: -; D gene: -; V gene: TRBV27; J gene: TRBJ1-1; CDR3 DNA: TGTGCCAGCAAATCAGGGGTAACTGAAGCTTTCTTT; CDR3 protein: CASKSGVTEAFF
clone size: -; D gene: -; V gene: TRBV11-2; J gene: TRBJ2-3; CDR3 DNA: TGTGCCAGCTCCGGACAGCTCACAGATACGCAGTATTTT; CDR3 protein: CASSGQLTDTQYF
clone size: -; D gene: TRBD2; V gene: TRBV4-2; J gene: TRBJ2-7; CDR3 DNA: TGTGCCAGCAGCCAACTAGCGGAGACCTCCTACGAGCAGTACTTC; CDR3 protein: CASSQLAETSYEQYF
clone size: -; D gene: TRBD1; V gene: TRBV28; J gene: TRBJ2-7; CDR3 DNA: TGTGCCAGCACTCCCCCGGGACAGAACTACGAGCAGTACTTC; CDR3 protein: CASTPPGQNYEQYF
clone size: -; D gene: TRBD2; V gene: TRBV13; J gene: TRBJ2-3; CDR3 DNA: TGTGCCAGCAGCTCCTACAAGAGGACTAGCGGGAGGGCCGTCGCAGATACGCAGTATTTT; CDR3 protein: CASSSYKRTSGRAVADTQYF
clone size: -; D gene: TRBD1; V gene: TRBV10-3; J gene: TRBJ2-7; CDR3 DNA: TGTGCCATCAGTGATAGGACAGGGGGATCAGAGCAGTACTTC; CDR3 protein: CAISDRTGGSEQYF
clone size: -; D gene: TRBD1; V gene: TRBV7-8; J gene: TRBJ2-6; CDR3 DNA: TGTGCCAGCAGCCAGCCCAGGACAGGCATCTCTGGGGCCAACGTCCTGACTTTC; CDR3 protein: CASSQPRTGISGANVLTF
clone size: large; D gene: -; V gene: TRBV7-2; J gene: TRBJ2-7; CDR3 DNA: TGTGCCAGCAGCCCGGGACTCGGCACCTACGAGCAGTACTTC; CDR3 protein: CASSPGLGTYEQYF
clone size: -; D gene: TRBD1; V gene: TRBV27; J gene: TRBJ1-5; CDR3 DNA: TGTGCCAGCAGCCAGACAGGGGTGGGTCAGCCCCAGCATTTT; CDR3 protein: CASSQTGVGQPQHF
clone size: -; D gene: -; V gene: TRBV10-2; J gene: TRBJ2-1; CDR3 DNA: TGCGCCAGCAGTGAGTCTAGCGGACCTTCCTACAATGAGCAGTTCTTC; CDR3 protein: CASSESSGPSYNEQFF
clone size: -; D gene: TRBD1; V gene: TRBV7-3; J gene: TRBJ1-1; CDR3 DNA: TGTGCCAGCAGCCTCCAGGGGGCAGGGACTGAAGCTTTCTTT; CDR3 protein: CASSLQGAGTEAFF
clone size: -; D gene: -; V gene: TRBV2; J gene: TRBJ2-7; CDR3 DNA: TGTGCCAGCAGTTTATCCACTCGGTACGAGCAGTACTTC; CDR3 protein: CASSLSTRYEQYF
clone size: -; D gene: -; V gene: TRBV13; J gene: TRBJ2-2; CDR3 DNA: TGTGCCAGCAGCTTAACAGGGTTAGCCGGGGAGCTGTTTTTT; CDR3 protein: CASSLTGLAGELFF
clone size: few; D gene: -; V gene: TRBV6-1; J gene: TRBJ2-1; CDR3 DNA: TGTGCCAGCAGTGGGAGCCCAACGGGTGAGCAGTTCTTC; CDR3 protein: CASSGSPTGEQFF
clone size: -; D gene: TRBD1; V gene: TRBV5-5; J gene: TRBJ2-5; CDR3 DNA: TGTGCCAGCAGCGGACAGGGTTACCCCCAAGAGACCCAGTACTTC; CDR3 protein: CASSGQGYPQETQYF
clone size: -; D gene: TRBD2; V gene: TRBV10-3; J gene: TRBJ2-1; CDR3 DNA: TGTGCCATCAGTGACCTAGCGGGGCTCTACAATGAGCAGTTCTTC; CDR3 protein: CAISDLAGLYNEQFF
clone size: -; D gene: -; V gene: TRBV5-6; J gene: TRBJ2-7; CDR3 DNA: TGTGCCAGCAGCTTGGACAGATACGAGCAGTACTTC; CDR3 protein: CASSLDRYEQYF
clone size: -; D gene: -; V gene: TRBV7-3; J gene: TRBJ2-1; CDR3 DNA: TGTGCCAGCAGCTCAGGGGTGGGAGGGACCTACAATGAGCAGTTCTTC; CDR3 protein: CASSSGVGGTYNEQFF
clone size: -; D gene: -; V gene: TRBV7-9; J gene: TRBJ1-1; CDR3 DNA: TGTGCCAGCAGCGCCGATACAGGGATGAACACTGAAGCTTTCTTT; CDR3 protein: CASSADTGMNTEAFF
clone size: -; D gene: -; V gene: TRBV6-5; J gene: TRBJ2-4; CDR3 DNA: TGTGCCAGCAGCCCTACCCGTGAAAACATTCAGTACTTC; CDR3 protein: CASSPTRENIQYF
clone size: -; D gene: TRBD1; V gene: TRBV9; J gene: TRBJ1-1; CDR3 DNA: TGTGCCAGCAGCACTCAACCAGGGGGTCAGAACACTGAAGCTTTCTTT; CDR3 protein: CASSTQPGGQNTEAFF
clone size: -; D gene: -; V gene: TRBV20-1; J gene: TRBJ1-2; CDR3 DNA: TGCAGTGCTAGGTCTTCCCATGGCTACACCTTC; CDR3 protein: CSARSSHGYTF
clone size: -; D gene: TRBD1; V gene: TRBV7-2; J gene: TRBJ1-3; CDR3 DNA: TGTGCCAGCAGCTTAAGACAGGGGTCTGGAAACACCATATATTTT; CDR3 protein: CASSLRQGSGNTIYF
clone size: -; D gene: -; V gene: TRBV7-2; J gene: TRBJ1-1; CDR3 DNA: TGTGCCAGCAGCTTAGGGTCGGGGGCTGAAGCTTTCTTT; CDR3 protein: CASSLGSGAEAFF
clone size: -; D gene: -; V gene: TRBV5-1; J gene: TRBJ2-3; CDR3 DNA: TGCGCCAGCAGCTTGGCCCTTACTAGCACAGATACGCAGTATTTT; CDR3 protein: CASSLALTSTDTQYF
clone size: -; D gene: -; V gene: TRBV11-3; J gene: TRBJ2-5; CDR3 DNA: TGTGCCAGCGGAAGGGGTCGGGAGACCCAGTACTTC; CDR3 protein: CASGRGRETQYF
clone size: -; D gene: -; V gene: TRBV15; J gene: TRBJ1-4; CDR3 DNA: TGTGCCACCAGGGTATCAGTTGCAACTAATGAAAAACTGTTTTTT; CDR3 protein: CATRVSVATNEKLFF
clone size: -; D gene: -; V gene: TRBV27; J gene: TRBJ2-3; CDR3 DNA: TGTGCCAGCAGTTTACGGGGAGGCTTGGGCACAGATACGCAGTATTTT; CDR3 protein: CASSLRGGLGTDTQYF
clone size: once; D gene: -; V gene: TRBV28; J gene: TRBJ2-1; CDR3 DNA: TGTGCCAGCAGGCCTTTGTCAAACACCTACAATGAGCAGTTCTTC; CDR3 protein: CASRPLSNTYNEQFF
clone size: -; D gene: TRBD2; V gene: TRBV30; J gene: TRBJ2-7; CDR3 DNA: TGTGCCTGGACTAGCGGCTACGAGCAGTACTTC; CDR3 protein: CAWTSGYEQYF
clone size: -; D gene: TRBD2; V gene: TRBV4-1; J gene: TRBJ2-3; CDR3 DNA: TGCGCCAGCAGCCAGGGTAGCGGGCTCAGCACAGATACGCAGTATTTT; CDR3 protein: CASSQGSGLSTDTQYF
clone size: -; D gene: TRBD1; V gene: TRBV28; J gene: TRBJ1-5; CDR3 DNA: TGTGCCAGCAGTAGGGGCAGGGGGCTCCAATGGCCCCAGCATTTT; CDR3 protein: CASSRGRGLQWPQHF
clone size: -; D gene: TRBD2; V gene: TRBV9; J gene: TRBJ2-2; CDR3 DNA: TGTGCCAGCAGCGTTTCCGGGACTAGCGGGAGAACCGGGGAGCTGTTTTTT; CDR3 protein: CASSVSGTSGRTGELFF
clone size: few; D gene: -; V gene: TRBV7-2; J gene: TRBJ1-2; CDR3 DNA: TGTGCCAGCAGTCCACAGTCGGGGGAATCTAACTATGGCTACACCTTC; CDR3 protein: CASSPQSGESNYGYTF
clone size: -; D gene: TRBD1; V gene: TRBV13; J gene: TRBJ2-4; CDR3 DNA: TGTGCCAGCAGCTCGGGACAGGGGGGTAGGAACATTCAGTACTTC; CDR3 protein: CASSSGQGGRNIQYF
clone size: -; D gene: TRBD1; V gene: TRBV7-9; J gene: TRBJ2-2; CDR3 DNA: TGTGCCAGCAGAAGGACAGGAAACACCGGGGAGCTGTTTTTT; CDR3 protein: CASRRTGNTGELFF
clone size: -; D gene: TRBD1; V gene: TRBV5-6; J gene: TRBJ1-2; CDR3 DNA: TGTGCCAGCAGCCTCGGGACAGCAAGCTATGGCTACACCTTC; CDR3 protein: CASSLGTASYGYTF
clone size: -; D gene: -; V gene: TRBV2; J gene: TRBJ2-6; CDR3 DNA: TGTGCCAGCAGTGAAGATTGGGGAGGTGGGGCCAACGTCCTGACTTTC; CDR3 protein: CASSEDWGGGANVLTF
clone size: -; D gene: -; V gene: TRBV19; J gene: TRBJ2-7; CDR3 DNA: TGTGCCAGTAGTATCGCAGGGCTCGGTTACAAGCAGTACTTC; CDR3 protein: CASSIAGLGYKQYF
clone size: -; D gene: -; V gene: TRBV6-5; J gene: TRBJ2-1; CDR3 DNA: TGTGCCAGCAGTTACTCGGAGCCTAACGATGAGCAGTTCTTC; CDR3 protein: CASSYSEPNDEQFF
clone size: -; D gene: TRBD1; V gene: TRBV10-3; J gene: TRBJ2-7; CDR3 DNA: TGTGCCACCAATTCCGGGACAGGGGACGAGCAGTACTTC; CDR3 protein: CATNSGTGDEQYF
clone size: -; D gene: -; V gene: TRBV27; J gene: TRBJ1-5; CDR3 DNA: TGTGCCAGCAGCATTTGGGGGGGGTCCAATCAGCCCCAGCATTTT; CDR3 protein: CASSIWGGSNQPQHF
clone size: -; D gene: -; V gene: TRBV29-1; J gene: TRBJ2-3; CDR3 DNA: TGCAGCGTTGGCCTCTCAGGGTACGCAGATACGCAGTATTTT; CDR3 protein: CSVGLSGYADTQYF
clone size: -; D gene: TRBD2; V gene: TRBV30; J gene: TRBJ2-2; CDR3 DNA: TGTGCCTGGAGTGTGGGCGGGAGTGGGACCGGGGAGCTGTTTTTT; CDR3 protein: CAWSVGGSGTGELFF
clone size: -; D gene: TRBD2; V gene: TRBV19; J gene: TRBJ2-1; CDR3 DNA: TGTGCCAGTACCCCTCCCCCGGGGACTAGCGGGAGGTTTTACAATGAGCAGTTCTTC; CDR3 protein: CASTPPPGTSGRFYNEQFF
clone size: -; D gene: TRBD1; V gene: TRBV6-6; J gene: TRBJ1-1; CDR3 DNA: TGTGCCAGCACTAACACAGGGGGCGAAGCTTTCTTT; CDR3 protein: CASTNTGGEAFF
clone size: few; D gene: TRBD1; V gene: TRBV27; J gene: TRBJ2-4; CDR3 DNA: TGTGCCAGCAGTCAACCACAGGGGTCGGCCAAAAACATTCAGTACTTC; CDR3 protein: CASSQPQGSAKNIQYF
clone size: -; D gene: TRBD1; V gene: TRBV6-4; J gene: TRBJ2-3; CDR3 DNA: TGTGCCAGCAGTCTCACAGGGGGGAGCACAGATACGCAGTATTTT; CDR3 protein: CASSLTGGSTDTQYF
clone size: -; D gene: -; V gene: TRBV28; J gene: TRBJ2-7; CDR3 DNA: TGTGCCAGCAGGTGGGGAGGTGAGCAGTACTTC; CDR3 protein: CASRWGGEQYF
clone size: -; D gene: TRBD2; V gene: TRBV19; J gene: TRBJ2-2; CDR3 DNA: TGTGCCAGTAGTTCTGCTAGCGGGGTACGAAACACCGGGGAGCTGTTTTTT; CDR3 protein: CASSSASGVRNTGELFF